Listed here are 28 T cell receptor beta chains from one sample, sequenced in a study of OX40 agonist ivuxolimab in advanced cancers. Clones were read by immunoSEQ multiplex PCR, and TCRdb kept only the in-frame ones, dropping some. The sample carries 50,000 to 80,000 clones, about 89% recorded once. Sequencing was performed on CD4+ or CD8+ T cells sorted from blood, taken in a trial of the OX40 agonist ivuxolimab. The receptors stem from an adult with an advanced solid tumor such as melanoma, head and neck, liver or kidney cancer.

The CDR3 region is CASSPGPSTPYEQYF. The CDR3 bases are TGTGCCAGCAGCCCCGGCCCATCTACCCCCTACGAGCAGTACTTC. J is TRBJ2-7 and V is TRBV5-6, with D unresolved. CDR1 and CDR2 (germline): SGHDT, YYEEEE. This CDR3 comprises 15 residues. Trimming took off 4 bases at V and 2 bases at J, with 16 bases between the two ends. The full variable domain, completed using reference TRBV5-6 and TRBJ2-7, is DAGVTQSPTHLIKTRGQQVTLRCSPKSGHDTVSWYQQALGQGPQFIFQYYEEEERQRGNFPDRFSGHQFPNYSSELNVNALLLGDSALYLCASSPGPSTPYEQYFGPGTRLTVT.

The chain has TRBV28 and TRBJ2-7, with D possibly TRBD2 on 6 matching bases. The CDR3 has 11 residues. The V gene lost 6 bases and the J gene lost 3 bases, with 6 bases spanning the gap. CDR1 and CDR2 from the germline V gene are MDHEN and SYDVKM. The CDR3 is CASRGGYEQYF. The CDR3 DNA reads TGTGCCAGCAGGGGGGGCTACGAGCAGTACTTC.

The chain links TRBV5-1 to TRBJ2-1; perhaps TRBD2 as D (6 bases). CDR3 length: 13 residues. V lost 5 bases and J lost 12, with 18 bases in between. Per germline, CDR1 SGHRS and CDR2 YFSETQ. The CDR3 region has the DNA TGCGCCAGCAGTTCTGCGGGATCGGAGGCGCAGTTCTTC. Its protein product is CASSSAGSEAQFF.

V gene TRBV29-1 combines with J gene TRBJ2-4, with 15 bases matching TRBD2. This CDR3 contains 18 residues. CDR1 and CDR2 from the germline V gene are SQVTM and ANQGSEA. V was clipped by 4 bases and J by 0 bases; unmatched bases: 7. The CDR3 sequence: CSVGGGLAGGIAKNIQYF. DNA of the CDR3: TGCAGCGTTGGCGGGGGACTAGCGGGAGGAATAGCCAAAAACATTCAGTACTTC.

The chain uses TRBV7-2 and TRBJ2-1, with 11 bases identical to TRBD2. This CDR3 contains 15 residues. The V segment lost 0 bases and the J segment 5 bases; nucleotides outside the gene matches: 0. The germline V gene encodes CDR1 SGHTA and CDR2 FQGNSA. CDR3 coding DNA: TGTGCCAGCAGCTTAGCGACTAGCGGGAACAATGAGCAGTTCTTC. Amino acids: CASSLATSGNNEQFF.

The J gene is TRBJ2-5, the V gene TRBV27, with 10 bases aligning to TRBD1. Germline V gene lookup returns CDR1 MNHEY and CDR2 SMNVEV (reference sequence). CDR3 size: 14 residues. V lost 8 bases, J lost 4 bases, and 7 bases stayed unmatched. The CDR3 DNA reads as TGTGCCAGCGCGGTTTGGACAGGGGGAGAGACCCAGTACTTC. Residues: CASAVWTGGETQYF.

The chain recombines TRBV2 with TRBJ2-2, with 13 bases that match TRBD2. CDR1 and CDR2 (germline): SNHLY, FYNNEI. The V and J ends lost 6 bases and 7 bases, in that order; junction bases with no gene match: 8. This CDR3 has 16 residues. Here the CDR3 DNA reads TGTGCCAGCAGCCTCACTAGCGGGAGGGCAATCGGGGAGCTGTTTTTT. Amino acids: CASSLTSGRAIGELFF.

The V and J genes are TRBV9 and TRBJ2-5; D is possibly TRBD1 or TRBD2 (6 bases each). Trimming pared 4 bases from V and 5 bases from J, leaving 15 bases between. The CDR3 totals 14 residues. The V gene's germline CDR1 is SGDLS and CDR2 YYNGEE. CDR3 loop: CASSPRGRWETQYF. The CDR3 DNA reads TGTGCCAGCAGCCCCCGGGGGCGCTGGGAGACCCAGTACTTC.

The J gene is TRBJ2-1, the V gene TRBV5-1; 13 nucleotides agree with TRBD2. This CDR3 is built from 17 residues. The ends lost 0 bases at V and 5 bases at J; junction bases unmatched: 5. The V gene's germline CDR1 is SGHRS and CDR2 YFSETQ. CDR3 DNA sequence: TGCGCCAGCAGCTTGGTACTAGCGGGAGGGCCAGACAATGAGCAGTTCTTC. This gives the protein CASSLVLAGGPDNEQFF.

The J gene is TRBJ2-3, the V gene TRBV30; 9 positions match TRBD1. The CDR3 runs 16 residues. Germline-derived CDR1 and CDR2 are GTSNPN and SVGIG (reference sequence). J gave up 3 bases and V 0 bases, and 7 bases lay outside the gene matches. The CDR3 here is CAWSVHTGGGTDTQYF. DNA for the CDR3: TGTGCCTGGAGTGTCCATACAGGGGGCGGGACAGATACGCAGTATTTT. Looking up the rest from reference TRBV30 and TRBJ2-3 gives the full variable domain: SQTIHQWPATLVQPVGSPLSLECTVEGTSNPNLYWYRQAAGRGLQLLFYSVGIGQISSEVPQNLSASRPQDRQFILSSKKLLLSDSGFYLCAWSVHTGGGTDTQYFGPGTRLTVL.

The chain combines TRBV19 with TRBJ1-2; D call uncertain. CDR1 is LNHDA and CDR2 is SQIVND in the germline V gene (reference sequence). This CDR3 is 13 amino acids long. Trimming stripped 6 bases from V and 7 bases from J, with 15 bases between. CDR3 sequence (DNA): TGTGCCAGTAGACAATCTCCAGATCCTGGCTACACCTTC. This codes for CASRQSPDPGYTF.

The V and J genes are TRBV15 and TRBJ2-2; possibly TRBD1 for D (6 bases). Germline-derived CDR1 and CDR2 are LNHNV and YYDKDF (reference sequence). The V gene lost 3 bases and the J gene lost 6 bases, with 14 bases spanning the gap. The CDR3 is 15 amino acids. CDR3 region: CATSREQGFPGELFF. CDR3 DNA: TGTGCCACCAGCAGGGAACAGGGATTTCCCGGGGAGCTGTTTTTT.

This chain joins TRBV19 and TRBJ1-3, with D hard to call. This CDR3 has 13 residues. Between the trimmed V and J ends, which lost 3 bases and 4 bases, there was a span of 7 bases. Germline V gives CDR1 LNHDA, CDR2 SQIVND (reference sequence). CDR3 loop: CASSIAKGNTIYF. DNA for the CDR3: TGTGCCAGTAGTATCGCGAAAGGAAACACCATATATTTT.

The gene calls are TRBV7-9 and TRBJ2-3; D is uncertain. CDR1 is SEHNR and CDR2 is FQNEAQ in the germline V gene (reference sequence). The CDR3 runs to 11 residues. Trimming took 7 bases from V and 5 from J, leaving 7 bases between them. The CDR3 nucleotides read TGTGCCAGCACCAGTGGAGATACGCAGTATTTT. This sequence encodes CASTSGDTQYF.

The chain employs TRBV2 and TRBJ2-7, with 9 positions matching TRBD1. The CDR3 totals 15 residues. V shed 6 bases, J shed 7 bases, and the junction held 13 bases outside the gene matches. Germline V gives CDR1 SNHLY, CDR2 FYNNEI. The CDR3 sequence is CASRTTGGVLREQYF. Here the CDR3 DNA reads TGTGCCAGCAGGACGACAGGGGGGGTTCTAAGGGAGCAGTACTTC.

This chain's CDR3 is CAIKGTPKDEQFF. The CDR3 nucleotides read TGTGCCATCAAGGGGACCCCGAAGGATGAGCAGTTCTTC. The chain couples TRBV10-3 to TRBJ2-1, with D possibly called TRBD1 or TRBD2 (5 bases each). V was shortened by 7 bases and J by 8 bases, with 15 bases between the two germline ends. Germline V gives CDR1 ENHRY, CDR2 SYGVKD. This CDR3 contains 13 residues.

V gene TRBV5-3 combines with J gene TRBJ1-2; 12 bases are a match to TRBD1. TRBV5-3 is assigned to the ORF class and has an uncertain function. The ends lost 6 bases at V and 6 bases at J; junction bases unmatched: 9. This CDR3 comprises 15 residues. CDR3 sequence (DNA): TGTGCCAGAACCCTCCGGGACAGGGGGCGGAATGGCTACACCTTC. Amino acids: CARTLRDRGRNGYTF.

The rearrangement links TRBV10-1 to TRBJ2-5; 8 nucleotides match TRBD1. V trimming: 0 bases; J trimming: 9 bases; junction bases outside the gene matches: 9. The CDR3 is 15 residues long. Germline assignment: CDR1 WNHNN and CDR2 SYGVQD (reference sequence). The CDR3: CASSESGQGSWAQYF. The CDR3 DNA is TGCGCCAGCAGTGAGTCAGGACAGGGTTCGTGGGCCCAGTACTTC.

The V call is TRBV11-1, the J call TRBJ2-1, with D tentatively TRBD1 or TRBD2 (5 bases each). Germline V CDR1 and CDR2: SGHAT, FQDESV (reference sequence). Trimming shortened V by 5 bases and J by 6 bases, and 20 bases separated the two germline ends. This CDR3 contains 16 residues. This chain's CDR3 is CASSPGRAGWSNEQFF. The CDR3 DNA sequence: TGTGCCAGCAGCCCGGGGCGTGCAGGGTGGAGCAATGAGCAGTTCTTC.

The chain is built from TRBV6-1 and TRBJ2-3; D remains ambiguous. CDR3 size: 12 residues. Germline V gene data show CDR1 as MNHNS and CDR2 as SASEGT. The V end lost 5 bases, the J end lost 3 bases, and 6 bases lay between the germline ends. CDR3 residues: CASSPGTDTQYF. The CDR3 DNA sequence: TGTGCCAGCAGTCCGGGTACAGATACGCAGTATTTT.

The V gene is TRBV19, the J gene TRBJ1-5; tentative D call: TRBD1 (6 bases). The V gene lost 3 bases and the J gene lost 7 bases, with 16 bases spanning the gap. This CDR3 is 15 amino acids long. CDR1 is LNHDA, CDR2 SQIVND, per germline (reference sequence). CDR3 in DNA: TGTGCCAGTAGTATCTTAGCGGGGGGCGGGCAGCCCCAGCATTTT. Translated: CASSILAGGGQPQHF.

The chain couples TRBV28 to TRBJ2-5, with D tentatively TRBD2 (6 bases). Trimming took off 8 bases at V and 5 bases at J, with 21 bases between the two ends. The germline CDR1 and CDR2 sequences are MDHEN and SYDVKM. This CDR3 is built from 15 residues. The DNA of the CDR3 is TGTGCCAGCCAGGCGGGGCCGGGGCTTTGGGAGACCCAGTACTTC. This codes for CASQAGPGLWETQYF. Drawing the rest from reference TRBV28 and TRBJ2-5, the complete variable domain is DVKVTQSSRYLVKRTGEKVFLECVQDMDHENMFWYRQDPGLGLRLIYFSYDVKMKEKGDIPEGYSVSREKKERFSLILESASTNQTSMYLCASQAGPGLWETQYFGPGTRLLVL.

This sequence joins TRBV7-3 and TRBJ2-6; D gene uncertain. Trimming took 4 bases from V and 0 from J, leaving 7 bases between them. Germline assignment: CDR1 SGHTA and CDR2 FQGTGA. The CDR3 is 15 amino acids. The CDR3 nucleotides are TGTGCCAGCAGCTATATGTCCTCTGGGGCCAACGTCCTGACTTTC. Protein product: CASSYMSSGANVLTF.

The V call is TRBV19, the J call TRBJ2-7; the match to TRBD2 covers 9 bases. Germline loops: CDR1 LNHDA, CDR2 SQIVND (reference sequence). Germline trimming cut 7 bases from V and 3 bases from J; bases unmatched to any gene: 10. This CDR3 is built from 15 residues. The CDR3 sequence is CASTPRAGGVYEQYF. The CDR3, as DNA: TGTGCCAGTACCCCAAGAGCGGGAGGCGTCTACGAGCAGTACTTC.

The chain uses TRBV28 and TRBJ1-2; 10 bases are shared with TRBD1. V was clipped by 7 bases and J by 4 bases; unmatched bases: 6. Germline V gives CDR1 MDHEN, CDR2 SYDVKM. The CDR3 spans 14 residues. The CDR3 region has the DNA TGTGCCAGCACCCCGACAGGGGGCGTCTATGGCTACACCTTC. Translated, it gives CASTPTGGVYGYTF.

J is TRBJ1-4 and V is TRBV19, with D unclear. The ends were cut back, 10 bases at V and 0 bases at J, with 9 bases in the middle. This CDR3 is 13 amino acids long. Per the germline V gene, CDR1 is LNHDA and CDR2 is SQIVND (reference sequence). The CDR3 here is CATQWATNEKLFF. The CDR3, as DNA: TGTGCCACCCAGTGGGCAACTAATGAAAAACTGTTTTTT.

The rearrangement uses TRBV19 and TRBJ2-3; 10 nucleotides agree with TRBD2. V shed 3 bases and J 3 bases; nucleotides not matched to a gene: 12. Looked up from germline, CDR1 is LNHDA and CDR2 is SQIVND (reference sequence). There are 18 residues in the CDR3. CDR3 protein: CASSMISGGAGGTDTQYF. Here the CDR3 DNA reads TGTGCCAGTAGTATGATATCTGGGGGAGCGGGAGGGACAGATACGCAGTATTTT.

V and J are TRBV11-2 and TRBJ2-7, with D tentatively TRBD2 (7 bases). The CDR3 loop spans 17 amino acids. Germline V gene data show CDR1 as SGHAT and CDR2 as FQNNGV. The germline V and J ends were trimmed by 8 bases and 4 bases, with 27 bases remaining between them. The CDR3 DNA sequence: TGTGCCAGCCGCTCTAATCGAGGGAGGGGGGAACGTTACGAGCAGTACTTC. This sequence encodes CASRSNRGRGERYEQYF.